The 16 T cell receptor beta chains below come from one sample, sequenced in a study of cytomegalovirus exposure and HLA in healthy donors. It was with 60 Vbeta and 13 Jbeta primers that the PCR ran. TCRdb's table, derived via immunoSEQ multiplex PCR, lists solely in-frame clones and lacks some. The profile shows some 110,000 clones, approximately 80% of them singletons. Sequenced sample: PBMCs. The origin of the receptors is a woman in her thirties or forties in good health and CMV-seropositive.

This chain connects TRBV20-1 to TRBJ2-1, with 7 bases fitting TRBD2. The CDR3 extends over 11 amino acids. CDR1 and CDR2 from the germline V gene are DFQATT and SNEGSKA (reference sequence). The CDR3 sequence is CSWDYPNEQFF. The CDR3 DNA reads as TGCAGCTGGGACTATCCCAATGAGCAGTTCTTC.

J is TRBJ1-5 and V is TRBV2; D is unclear. The CDR3 length is 14 residues. Trimming took 5 bases from V and 2 from J, leaving 10 bases between them. The germline CDR1 and CDR2 sequences are SNHLY and FYNNEI. The CDR3: CASSYSLGNQPQHF. The CDR3 coding sequence is TGTGCCAGCAGTTACAGCCTTGGCAATCAGCCCCAGCATTTT. Complete variable domain (other parts from reference TRBV2 and TRBJ1-5): EPEVTQTPSHQVTQMGQEVILRCVPISNHLYFYWYRQILGQKVEFLVSFYNNEISEKSEIFDDQFSVERPDGSNFTLKIRSTKLEDSAMYFCASSYSLGNQPQHFGDGTRLSIL.

This chain uses TRBV5-6 with TRBJ2-1, with D unresolved. CDR3 length: 14 amino acids. Trimming removed 0 bases from V and 0 bases from J, with 4 bases in between. From germline, CDR1 is SGHDT and CDR2 YYEEEE. CDR3 sequence: CASSLEHSYNEQFF. CDR3 nucleotide sequence: TGTGCCAGCAGCTTGGAGCACTCCTACAATGAGCAGTTCTTC.

The rearrangement uses TRBV5-6 and TRBJ2-4; 9 positions match TRBD2. This CDR3 is 17 amino acids long. CDR1 is SGHDT, CDR2 YYEEEE, per germline. V was pared by 1 base and J by 1 base, with 6 bases of the junction left unmatched. The CDR3 region is CASSLWREGGAKNIQYF. For the CDR3, the DNA is TGTGCCAGCAGCTTGTGGCGGGAGGGCGGGGCCAAAAACATTCAGTACTTC.

The rearrangement links TRBV4-1 to TRBJ2-7; the D gene is possibly TRBD1 (8 bases). V was shortened by 10 bases and J by 0 bases, with 16 bases between the two germline ends. This CDR3 has 14 residues. The germline gives CDR1 MGHRA, CDR2 YSYEKL. CDR3 sequence (DNA): TGCGCCACCGCAGGGGGCGGGAGCTCCTACGAGCAGTACTTC. The encoded protein is CATAGGGSSYEQYF.

J is TRBJ1-5 and V is TRBV2, with TRBD1 matching over 7 bases. Germline CDR1 reads SNHLY; CDR2 reads FYNNEI. The ends lost 6 bases at V and 8 bases at J; junction bases unmatched: 10. The CDR3 sequence is 14 residues long. CDR3 nucleotides: TGTGCCAGCAGCGAGGACAGGCTCGGTGAGCCCCAGCATTTT. It is translated as CASSEDRLGEPQHF.

Only one count was recorded for this clone. As DNA, the CDR3 is TGTGCCAGCAGTTTAGGGGTAGGAGTCCCGTCGGGGGGCGAGCAGTACTTC. This gives the protein CASSLGVGVPSGGEQYF. The chain uses TRBV28 and TRBJ2-7; TRBD2 matches 7 bases. The germline V gene has CDR1 MDHEN and CDR2 SYDVKM. Trimming at V came to 2 bases and at J to 6 bases, leaving 16 bases not matched to a gene. The CDR3 extends over 17 amino acids.

V and J are TRBV29-1 and TRBJ2-1; 9 bases align to TRBD1. The CDR3 contains 14 residues. V lost 6 bases to trimming and J lost 9 bases; unmatched junction nucleotides: 12. Germline assignment: CDR1 SQVTM and CDR2 ANQGSEA. The CDR3 sequence is CSVAGTGIIGEQFF. The CDR3 DNA reads TGCAGCGTGGCCGGGACAGGGATTATTGGTGAGCAGTTCTTC.

The chain has TRBV19 and TRBJ2-1; weak D call: TRBD1 (5 bases). Trimming removed 3 bases at V and 7 bases at J, with 19 bases between. This CDR3 is built from 16 residues. CDR1 is LNHDA, CDR2 SQIVND, per germline (reference sequence). The CDR3 region has the DNA TGTGCCAGTAGTATTGAGGCGGTGGGGCGCAGAAATGAGCAGTTCTTC. Amino acid sequence: CASSIEAVGRRNEQFF. Full variable domain (remainder filled in from reference TRBV19 and TRBJ2-1): DGGITQSPKYLFRKEGQNVTLSCEQNLNHDAMYWYRQDPGQGLRLIYYSQIVNDFQKGDIAEGYSVSREKKESFPLTVTSAQKNPTAFYLCASSIEAVGRRNEQFFGPGTRLTVL.

The J gene is TRBJ2-7, the V gene TRBV7-8; TRBD2 aligns across 11 bases. Germline loops: CDR1 SGHVS, CDR2 FQNEAQ. The CDR3 sequence is 14 residues long. Trimming cost V 5 bases and J 4 bases; bases outside gene matches: 4. Here the CDR3 DNA reads TGTGCCAGCAGCCAGACTAGCGGGACTTACGAGCAGTACTTC. Its translation is CASSQTSGTYEQYF.

This clone was seen only a few times. The chain uses TRBV5-4 and TRBJ1-2, with D hard to call. V lost 4 bases and J lost 4, with 14 bases in between. Looked up from germline, CDR1 is SGHNT and CDR2 is YYREEE (reference sequence). The length of the CDR3 is 14 residues. In DNA, the CDR3 is TGTGCCAGCAGCCCGCGGTCTCCCCCCTATGGCTACACCTTC. Amino acids: CASSPRSPPYGYTF.

This clone has only a few counts. The chain combines TRBV30 with TRBJ1-4; possibly TRBD1 for D (6 bases). Trimming shortened V by 1 base and J by 8 bases, and 14 bases separated the two germline ends. The germline gives CDR1 GTSNPN, CDR2 SVGIG (reference sequence). The CDR3 contains 14 residues. CDR3 loop: CAWSGRRGGEKLFF. DNA of the CDR3: TGTGCCTGGAGTGGGAGAAGGGGGGGAGAAAAACTGTTTTTT.

This clone was picked up a small number of times. The chain has TRBV6-6 and TRBJ1-5, with D tentatively TRBD1 (5 bases). The length of the CDR3 is 14 residues. Trimming stripped 6 bases from V and 2 bases from J, with 11 bases between. Germline values: CDR1 MNHNY, CDR2 SVGAGI (reference sequence). The CDR3 spells CASSLREGNQPQHF. CDR3 nucleotides: TGTGCCAGCAGCCTCAGGGAGGGCAATCAGCCCCAGCATTTT.

V gene TRBV5-1 combines with J gene TRBJ2-7, with 7 bases matching TRBD2. Germline V gene data show CDR1 as SGHRS and CDR2 as YFSETQ. This CDR3 comprises 13 residues. Trimming took 4 bases from V and 3 from J; bases not matched to a gene: 4. This chain's CDR3 is CASSTSGIYEQYF. DNA of the CDR3: TGCGCCAGCAGCACCAGCGGGATCTACGAGCAGTACTTC.

About this clone itself: An end of the junction differs from the germline gene, which may be a read error. This chain uses TRBV2 with TRBJ1-5; unclear D gene. There are 14 residues in the CDR3. Looked up from germline, CDR1 is SNHLY and CDR2 is FYNNEI. The CDR3 DNA follows: TGTGCCAGCAGTGAATGGCCTGTTAGGCAGCCCCAGCGTTTT. This sequence encodes CASSEWPVRQPQRF.

The rearrangement links TRBV5-4 to TRBJ2-2; 7 positions agree with TRBD1. This CDR3 is built from 14 residues. Germline CDR1 SGHNT, CDR2 YYREEE (reference sequence). The ends lost 3 bases at V and 6 bases at J; junction bases unmatched: 5. In nucleotides, the CDR3 is TGTGCCAGCAGCTCCACAGGGGTTGCCGGGGAGCTGTTTTTT. Its translation: CASSSTGVAGELFF.